The 6 T cell receptor beta chains below come from one sample, sequenced in a study of blood T cell repertoires in COVID-19. The data were produced by immunoSEQ multiplex PCR, yet TCRdb's version contains in-frame clones alone and is incomplete. The sample records 120,000 to 150,000 clones, less than 90% being singletons. Input material: peripheral blood. These receptors came from a young man with COVID-19, enrolled during active disease.

V and J are TRBV7-8 and TRBJ2-7; 7 nucleotides line up with TRBD2. V was clipped by 4 bases and J by 5 bases; unmatched bases: 20. This CDR3 is 18 amino acids long. CDR1 is SGHVS and CDR2 is FQNEAQ in the germline V gene. DNA of the CDR3: TGTGCCAGCAGCTCCACCTCGGGCGGGAGCTTCGTTAGGGACGAGCAGTACTTC. Encoded protein: CASSSTSGGSFVRDEQYF.

This rearrangement joins TRBV4-1 to TRBJ2-7; unclear D gene. V lost 1 base to trimming and J lost 2 bases, with 9 bases between them. Germline assignment: CDR1 MGHRA and CDR2 YSYEKL. The CDR3 spans 14 residues. CDR3 nucleotides: TGCGCCAGCAGCCAAGTGACCGAGGCCTACGAGCAGTACTTC. Translated, it gives CASSQVTEAYEQYF.

The rearrangement uses TRBV3-1 (or the pseudogene TRBV3-2) and TRBJ2-3; 11 bases are shared with TRBD1. J gave up 6 bases and V 3 bases, and 5 bases lay outside the gene matches. The CDR3 spans 15 residues. From germline, CDR1 is LGHDT and CDR2 YNNKEL (reference sequence). CDR3 in DNA: TGTGCCAGCAGCCAGATGGGACAGGGGGGGGATACGCAGTATTTT. It yields the protein CASSQMGQGGDTQYF.

The chain links TRBV5-5 to TRBJ2-1, with a possible D match to TRBD1 (6 bases). The length of the CDR3 is 14 residues. The V end was cut by 4 bases, the J end by 3 bases, with 11 bases between. Germline loops: CDR1 SGHKS, CDR2 YYEKEE (reference sequence). The CDR3 here is CASSPDRFYNEQFF. The CDR3 nucleotides read TGTGCCAGCAGCCCTGACAGGTTCTACAATGAGCAGTTCTTC.

The V and J genes are TRBV24-1 and TRBJ2-2; 12 bases match TRBD2. Germline V gene lookup returns CDR1 KGHDR and CDR2 SFDVKD. This CDR3 has 14 residues. J was trimmed by 6 bases and V by 7 bases; bases with no gene match: 2. The CDR3 protein is CATRSSGRAGELFF. Written as DNA, the CDR3 is TGTGCCACCAGGTCTAGCGGGAGGGCCGGGGAGCTGTTTTTT.

Only a few counts were recorded for this clone. The rearrangement links TRBV2 to TRBJ2-5, with a weak D call TRBD1 (7 bases). This CDR3 has 14 residues. Germline V gene lookup returns CDR1 SNHLY and CDR2 FYNNEI. V was clipped by 4 bases and J by 5 bases, with 14 bases between them. This CDR3 is CASSVTGEEETQYF. The DNA of the CDR3 is TGTGCCAGCAGTGTAACAGGGGAGGAGGAGACCCAGTACTTC.